This TCR beta chain was recovered during a study of T cell clonality in common variable immunodeficiency. Study-level results: TCRbeta clonality was increased in CVID versus healthy controls. Fewer TCRbeta clones were shared among CVID subjects than controls.

Each donor provided about 5 to 8 ml of heparinized whole blood. At least ten counts were recorded for this clone. The antigen is undetermined. The missing CDR3 end, 3 residues past where the read stops, is filled in from the germline J gene. Per the germline V gene, CDR1 is SGHNT and CDR2 is YYREEE (reference sequence). With 4 bases removed from V and 5 bases from J, the gap between germline ends came to 15 bases. This CDR3 contains 14 residues. The repertoire was sequenced with immunoSEQ multiplex PCR; TCRdb's copy has only in-frame clones and lacks some. Singletons are absent from the sample, which has about 31,000 clones.

This sequence originates from a person between 18 and 75 years old in good health. Input material: peripheral blood mononuclear cells. The chain carries TRBV5-4 and TRBJ1-1; perhaps TRBD1 as D (5 bases). The CDR3 loop reads CASSGNGGTTEAFF. CDR3 DNA (partial): TGTGCCAGCAGCGGGAACGGGGGGACTACTGAA.